The 20 T cell receptor beta chains reported below all come from one sample, sequenced in a study of control samples from healthy donors and cancer patients. Assay used: immunoSEQ multiplex PCR; TCRdb lists only in-frame clones, some missing. The sample has 85,000 to 100,000 clones, over 90% seen once. The sequencing input was blood. All receptors come from a man aged 18 to 30 in good health.

The table lists this clone with a count of one. The CDR3 protein is CASSSTVGQYF. In DNA form, the CDR3 reads TGTGCCAGTAGTAGTACGGTAGGCCAGTACTTC. The genes are TRBV19 and TRBJ2-5; D not resolved. CDR3 size: 11 residues. V was pared by 4 bases and J by 10 bases, with 10 bases between. CDR1 is LNHDA, CDR2 SQIVND, per germline (reference sequence).

This sequence joins TRBV30 and TRBJ1-2; D ambiguous. Trimming left V 5 bases short and J 3 bases short, with 19 bases between. Germline-derived CDR1 and CDR2 are GTSNPN and SVGIG (reference sequence). CDR3 size: 15 residues. CDR3 bases: TGTGCCTGGTTCCCTTCAAGATCCCCCCACTATGGCTACACCTTC. It is translated as CAWFPSRSPHYGYTF.

V gene TRBV6-5 combines with J gene TRBJ2-2; possible D gene TRBD2, 6 bases. Germline lookup yields CDR1 MNHEY and CDR2 SVGAGI. V was clipped by 2 bases and J by 1 base, with 11 bases between them. This CDR3 region has 16 residues. In nucleotides, the CDR3 is TGTGCCAGCAGTTACGGAGCGGGCGTGAACACCGGGGAGCTGTTTTTT. It yields the protein CASSYGAGVNTGELFF.

J is TRBJ1-4 and V is TRBV28; 7 nucleotides agree with TRBD1. Trimming removed 6 bases from V and 5 bases from J; junction bases left unmatched: 9. The CDR3 runs 15 residues. Per the germline V gene, CDR1 is MDHEN and CDR2 is SYDVKM. The CDR3 reads CASRVRDSLNEKLFF. The CDR3 DNA follows: TGTGCCAGCAGAGTACGGGACAGTCTCAATGAAAAACTGTTTTTT.

The rearrangement links TRBV5-4 to TRBJ1-2; possibly TRBD1 for D (6 bases). The CDR3 has 17 residues. V lost 0 bases, J lost 0 bases, and 15 bases lay in between. In germline, CDR1 is SGHNT, CDR2 YYREEE (reference sequence). CDR3 in DNA: TGTGCCAGCAGCTTGGCCTCGATCGACAGGCCTAACTATGGCTACACCTTC. This codes for CASSLASIDRPNYGYTF.

The chain is built from TRBV2 and TRBJ1-6; weak D call: TRBD1 (6 bases). The CDR3 loop spans 17 amino acids. Germline-derived CDR1 and CDR2 are SNHLY and FYNNEI. The ends were cut back, 3 bases at V and 0 bases at J, with 12 bases in the middle. The CDR3 DNA sequence: TGTGCCAGCAGTGACTACAGGGAGAGCTCCTATAATTCACCCCTCCACTTT. It is translated as CASSDYRESSYNSPLHF.

The V call is TRBV5-5, the J call TRBJ1-5, with 11 bases aligning to TRBD1. In germline, CDR1 is SGHKS, CDR2 YYEKEE (reference sequence). Trimming took 4 bases from V and 5 from J; bases not matched to a gene: 5. The CDR3 length is 15 residues. The CDR3 DNA reads TGTGCCAGCAGCACCGGGACAGGGGGGCATCAGCCCCAGCATTTT. Amino acids: CASSTGTGGHQPQHF.

The chain couples TRBV18 to TRBJ2-1; weak D call: TRBD2 (6 bases). The V end lost 3 bases, the J end lost 3 bases, and 12 bases lay between the germline ends. The CDR3 sequence is 15 residues long. The V gene's germline CDR1 is KGHSH and CDR2 LQKENI. The CDR3 nucleotides are TGTGCCAGCTCACCTCCCATGGGGGGCTACAATGAGCAGTTCTTC. Protein sequence: CASSPPMGGYNEQFF.

This rearrangement joins TRBV10-1 to TRBJ1-1; D not resolved. With 3 bases removed from V and 0 bases from J, the gap between germline ends came to 2 bases. The CDR3 sequence is 12 residues long. Germline CDR1 reads WNHNN; CDR2 reads SYGVQD (reference sequence). Here the CDR3 reads CASSEMNTEAFF. In DNA, the CDR3 is TGCGCCAGCAGTGAAATGAACACTGAAGCTTTCTTT.

A single count supports this clone. The genes are TRBV3-1 (or the pseudogene TRBV3-2) and TRBJ2-5; 11 bases line up with TRBD2. The germline CDR1 and CDR2 sequences are LGHDT and YNNKEL (reference sequence). The CDR3 length is 18 residues. Germline trimming cut 4 bases from V and 3 bases from J; bases unmatched to any gene: 13. The CDR3 loop is CASSPGLAGGWREETQYF. CDR3 nucleotides: TGTGCCAGCAGCCCCGGGCTAGCGGGAGGTTGGAGGGAAGAGACCCAGTACTTC.

This chain joins TRBV7-9 and TRBJ2-5; TRBD1 matches at 7 bases. V was clipped by 5 bases and J by 3 bases; unmatched bases: 12. The germline gives CDR1 SEHNR, CDR2 FQNEAQ (reference sequence). CDR3 length: 16 amino acids. In nucleotides, the CDR3 is TGTGCCAGCAGCGGGCCTGACAGGGCGGTAGAAGAGACCCAGTACTTC. It encodes CASSGPDRAVEETQYF.

Written as DNA, the CDR3 is TGTGCCAGCAAGGGACAGTATAATTCACCCCTCCACTTT. The encoded protein is CASKGQYNSPLHF. This sequence joins TRBV25-1 and TRBJ1-6; 7 nucleotides agree with TRBD1. The CDR3 sequence is 13 residues long. Germline assignment: CDR1 MGHDK and CDR2 SYGVNS. V dropped 7 bases and J dropped 4; count of bases not matched to a gene: 1.

The rearrangement joins TRBV3-1 (or the pseudogene TRBV3-2) to TRBJ1-5; a weak D match, TRBD1 (5 bases). CDR3 size: 14 residues. CDR1 and CDR2 (germline): LGHDT, YNNKEL (reference sequence). V dropped 4 bases and J dropped 0 bases, with 7 bases sitting between them. The CDR3 here is CASSPGGSNQPQHF. Written as DNA, the CDR3 is TGTGCCAGCAGCCCGGGGGGTAGCAATCAGCCCCAGCATTTT.

V is TRBV2 and J is TRBJ2-2, with D possibly TRBD2 on 7 matching bases. The length of the CDR3 is 16 residues. Germline V gives CDR1 SNHLY, CDR2 FYNNEI. V was trimmed by 3 bases and J by 4 bases, leaving 15 bases between them. Written as DNA, the CDR3 is TGTGCCAGCAGTGACTGGGGGGGCCAGGGCACCGGGGAGCTGTTTTTT. This encodes CASSDWGGQGTGELFF.

The chain has TRBV15 and TRBJ2-7; the match to TRBD2 covers 8 bases. Germline values: CDR1 LNHNV, CDR2 YYDKDF (reference sequence). This CDR3 spans 15 amino acids. V was clipped by 1 base and J by 4 bases; unmatched bases: 6. Here the CDR3 reads CATSRGASGSYEQYF. CDR3 DNA sequence: TGTGCCACCAGCAGAGGGGCTAGCGGGTCGTACGAGCAGTACTTC.

This clone appeared once. The rearrangement links TRBV6-1 to TRBJ1-1; D gene ambiguous. The ends were cut back, 1 base at V and 0 bases at J, with 3 bases in the middle. Germline assignment: CDR1 MNHNS and CDR2 SASEGT. This CDR3 has 13 residues. This CDR3 reads CASSEGVNTEAFF. The CDR3 nucleotides are TGTGCCAGCAGTGAAGGGGTGAACACTGAAGCTTTCTTT.

CDR3 sequence (DNA): TGTGCCAGCAGCCAAGACGCGGGTCGAGGAAACACCATATATTTT. This translates into CASSQDAGRGNTIYF. The chain employs TRBV4-2 and TRBJ1-3, with D uncertain. V lost 0 bases and J 4 bases, leaving 10 bases between the germline ends. This CDR3 is built from 15 residues. Germline CDR1 is LGHNA and CDR2 is YNFKEQ.

The chain carries TRBV7-2 and TRBJ2-3; tentatively, D is TRBD1 or TRBD2 (5 bases each). The CDR3 consists of 17 residues. The germline V gene has CDR1 SGHTA and CDR2 FQGNSA. Deletions cut 3 bases from V and 2 bases from J, with 18 bases between. This chain's CDR3 is CASSFDGPGPYTDTQYF. The CDR3 region has the DNA TGTGCCAGCAGCTTCGACGGGCCGGGACCCTACACAGATACGCAGTATTTT.

The rearrangement links TRBV5-1 to TRBJ1-1; 7 bases are shared with TRBD1. This CDR3 has 15 amino acids. Per germline, CDR1 SGHRS and CDR2 YFSETQ. J lost 3 bases, V lost 7 bases, and 12 bases had no gene match. This CDR3 reads CASPGGGVGDTEAFF. For the CDR3, the DNA is TGCGCCAGCCCCGGAGGGGGCGTGGGAGACACTGAAGCTTTCTTT.

The chain is built from TRBV5-1 and TRBJ2-7, with D perhaps TRBD1 (6 bases). V was cut by 4 bases and J by 2 bases, with 13 bases left in between. Per germline, CDR1 SGHRS and CDR2 YFSETQ. The CDR3 has 14 amino acids. CDR3 residues: CASSPATGTYEQYF. CDR3 in DNA: TGCGCCAGCAGCCCCGCCACAGGGACCTACGAGCAGTACTTC.